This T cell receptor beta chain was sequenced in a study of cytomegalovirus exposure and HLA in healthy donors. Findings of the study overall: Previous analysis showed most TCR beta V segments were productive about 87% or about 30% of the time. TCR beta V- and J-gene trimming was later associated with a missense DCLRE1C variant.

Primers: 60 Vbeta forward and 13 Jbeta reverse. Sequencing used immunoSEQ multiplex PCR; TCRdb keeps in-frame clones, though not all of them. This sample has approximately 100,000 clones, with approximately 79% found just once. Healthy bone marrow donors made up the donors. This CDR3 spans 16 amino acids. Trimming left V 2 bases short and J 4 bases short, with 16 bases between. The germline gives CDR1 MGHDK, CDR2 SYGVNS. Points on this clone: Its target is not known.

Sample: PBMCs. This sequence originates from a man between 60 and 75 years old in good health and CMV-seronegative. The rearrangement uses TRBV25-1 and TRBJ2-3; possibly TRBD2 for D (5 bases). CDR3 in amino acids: CASSEMRESGADTQYF. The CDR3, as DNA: TGTGCCAGCAGTGAAATGAGGGAGTCGGGCGCAGATACGCAGTATTTT.